This TCR beta chain is from a study of response to subunit inactivated influenza vaccine (dated by TCRdb to between 2018 and 2020). In the study overall: The study used deep quantitative T cell receptor repertoire profiling to track responses to a trivalent subunit inactivated influenza vaccine.

The CDR3 sequence holds 13 residues, the cysteine and phenylalanine included. The only DNA kept is the CDR3, 39 bases in frame from the first base. V is pared back by 6 bases and J by 1 base, with 9 bases lying between the germline termini. CDR1 SGHTA and CDR2 FQGNSA are derived from the germline V gene. The library relied on RT-PCR. The sequencer was an Illumina HiSeq 2500. TCRdb itself trimmed the public reads at Q25 with fastp, ran MiXCR and retained productive beta chains. Duplicate CDR3 protein sequences are folded into a single record with the most common DNA and genes. This sample holds 500,000 to 600,000 distinct CDR3 sequences; 13% to 15% were observed only once. The ten largest clones add up to approximately 12% of the sample. This clonotype was recorded many times. Which antigen it targets is not known. No much larger clone is present one base from it, and per-base qualities are unavailable.

General findings and caveats noted by the study authors: The authors proposed that each seasonal influenza vaccination may bring in only a limited number of new T cells.

Sequencing was performed on PBMCs from blood, taken 11 to 12 days after vaccination. The chain is encoded by TRBV7-2 joined to TRBJ1-1; the D segment could be TRBD1, given 6 matching bases. This receptor was taken from a man between 50 and 59 years old who received an inactivated influenza vaccine. Donor details come from another sample of the same person, matched by shared clones. The CDR3 region reads CASSRDTNTEAFF. In nucleotides, the sequence is TGTGCCAGCAGTCGGGACACGAACACTGAAGCTTTCTTT.